This note documents a single T cell receptor beta chain sequence. As processed by the authors: By means of reference gene primer amplification, nucleated cell counts were estimated. Repertoires were generated with immunoSEQ multiplex PCR, while TCRdb's copy carries only in-frame clones and drops some. Clone size and the V and J calls come from that table; the DNA yielded D and trimming. The repertoire includes hundreds of thousands of clones, 70% to 90% of them detected once, and over 2% sits in the top ten. This sample stems from a study of blood T cell repertoires in COVID-19. Looking at the study overall: The samples span acute and convalescent COVID-19 from the United States, Italy and Spain. Nucleic acid was either cDNA or gDNA, and it came from T cells, B-cell-depleted T cells, or PBMCs.

Trimming removed 0 bases at V and 4 bases at J, with 12 bases between. Germline V gene lookup returns CDR1 MGHRA and CDR2 YSYEKL. This CDR3 spans 15 amino acids. Source material: PBMCs or T cells enriched from blood (not recorded which). The chain has TRBV4-1 and TRBJ1-2; D may be TRBD1 (5 bases). The sequence was obtained from a man aged 30 to 45 who had recovered from COVID-19. The CDR3 reads CASSQDPGLSYGYTF. The CDR3 nucleotides read TGCGCCAGCAGCCAAGATCCAGGGTTGAGCTATGGCTACACCTTC.